This is a list of T cell receptor beta chains from one sample in a study of regulatory T cells in long-lasting Graves disease. TCRdb reanalysed the multiplex PCR reads using MiXCR and keeps one entry per CDR3 protein. The sample comprises around 510,000 distinct CDR3 sequences, about 20% of which are singletons, and approximately 7.8% rests with the top ten. This material consisted of peripheral blood mononuclear cells (PBMCs), taken when the disease was refractory, from a patient treated with antithyroid drugs. All receptors derive from a female donor with Graves disease. Each CDR3 is given with its conserved first and last residue. D genes are given only for firm matches. Only part of the rows carry a size: once, few, many, or a class if the clone is expanded.

j_call,v_call,d_call,clone_size,cdr3_aa,cdr3_nt
TRBJ2-7,TRBV5-1,TRBD1,-,CASTAGGTSYEQYF,TGCGCCAGCACCGCAGGGGGAACCTCCTACGAGCAGTACTTC
TRBJ2-6,TRBV12-3/TRBV12-4,-,many,CASSLDWANVLTF,TGTGCCAGCAGTCTGGATTGGGCCAACGTCCTGACTTTC
TRBJ2-3,TRBV30,-,-,CAWSIKAGRTDTQYF,TGTGCCTGGAGTATCAAAGCGGGCCGCACAGATACGCAGTATTTT
TRBJ2-7,TRBV28,TRBD1,many,CASSYHPGQGGYEQYF,TGTGCCAGCAGTTACCATCCGGGACAGGGTGGGTACGAGCAGTACTTC
TRBJ2-7,TRBV11-1,-,many,CASSLIQGSYEQYF,TGTGCCAGCAGCTTAATACAGGGATCCTACGAGCAGTACTTC
TRBJ1-6,TRBV7-2,-,many,CASSLGAAALNSPLHF,TGTGCCAGCAGCTTAGGGGCCGCGGCTCTTAATTCACCCCTCCACTTT
TRBJ1-2,TRBV29-1,TRBD1,-,CSVTEDRGPYGYTF,TGCAGCGTCACTGAGGACAGGGGCCCCTATGGCTACACCTTC
TRBJ1-1,TRBV7-9,TRBD1,-,CASSSGDRVSTEAFF,TGTGCCAGCAGCTCAGGGGACAGGGTGAGCACTGAAGCTTTCTTT
TRBJ2-7,TRBV27,-,-,CASRAGSSHSYEQYF,TGTGCCAGCCGCGCCGGGTCCTCTCATTCCTACGAGCAGTACTTC
TRBJ1-4,TRBV4-1,-,few,CASSQRPPGTEKLFF,TGCGCCAGCAGCCAGAGACCCCCGGGGACTGAAAAACTGTTTTTT
TRBJ2-7,TRBV28,TRBD1,many,CASRAGGQGTYEQYF,TGTGCCAGCAGGGCTGGGGGACAGGGAACCTACGAGCAGTACTTC
TRBJ1-2,TRBV9,-,many,CASSGGRGYGYTF,TGTGCCAGCAGCGGGGGGCGCGGCTATGGCTACACCTTC
TRBJ1-5,TRBV6-1,TRBD1,many,CASSEGQGRQPQHF,TGTGCCAGCAGTGAAGGACAGGGGCGACAGCCCCAGCATTTT
TRBJ2-7,TRBV7-8,-,many,CASSYPDRALYEQYF,TGTGCCAGCAGCTATCCGGACAGAGCCCTCTACGAGCAGTACTTC
TRBJ1-5,TRBV12-3/TRBV12-4,-,many,CASRTGGAGQPQHF,TGTGCCAGCAGGACGGGGGGCGCGGGGCAGCCCCAGCATTTT
TRBJ1-4,TRBV27,TRBD1,-,CASGLRTGTNEKLFF,TGTGCCAGCGGTTTACGGACAGGGACTAATGAAAAACTGTTTTTT
TRBJ1-6,TRBV27,TRBD1,few,CASSQDRVYNSPLHF,TGTGCCAGCAGTCAAGACAGGGTTTATAATTCACCCCTCCACTTT
TRBJ1-3,TRBV6-2/TRBV6-3,-,-,CASKTGPSGNTIYF,TGTGCCAGTAAAACGGGGCCTTCTGGAAACACCATATATTTT
TRBJ2-5,TRBV30,-,-,CAWSAEQETQYF,TGTGCCTGGAGCGCGGAACAAGAGACCCAGTACTTC
TRBJ2-7,TRBV7-2,-,-,CASSSSTYGQYF,TGTGCCAGCAGCTCGAGTACTTACGGGCAGTACTTC
TRBJ2-2,TRBV29-1,-,many,CSVSGPYTGELFF,TGCAGCGTCTCCGGGCCTTACACCGGGGAGCTGTTTTTT
TRBJ1-5,TRBV28,TRBD1,many,CASKDRANNQPQHF,TGTGCCAGCAAGGACAGGGCCAACAATCAGCCCCAGCATTTT
TRBJ2-5,TRBV6-2/TRBV6-3,-,few,CASKRVLETQYF,TGTGCCAGCAAGCGGGTACTGGAGACCCAGTACTTC
TRBJ2-4,TRBV7-2,TRBD2,many,CASSLVVASGKGKNIQYF,TGTGCCAGCAGCTTAGTCGTTGCTAGCGGGAAGGGTAAAAACATTCAGTACTTC
TRBJ2-7,TRBV6-1,-,many,CASRGTGTYEQYF,TGTGCCAGCAGGGGGACTGGAACCTACGAGCAGTACTTC
TRBJ2-5,TRBV11-3,-,many,CASSLDGTSQETQYF,TGTGCCAGCAGCTTGGACGGGACATCCCAAGAGACCCAGTACTTC
TRBJ1-2,TRBV6-2/TRBV6-3,TRBD1,few,CASSPQTGPDGYTF,TGTGCCAGCAGTCCCCAGACAGGGCCTGACGGCTACACCTTC
TRBJ2-7,TRBV28,TRBD1,many,CASIRQGGLGEQYF,TGTGCCAGCATTCGACAGGGGGGTTTAGGTGAGCAGTACTTC
TRBJ1-1,TRBV7-9,-,few,CASSHNRVGTEAFF,TGTGCCAGCAGCCACAACAGGGTTGGCACTGAAGCTTTCTTT
TRBJ2-7,TRBV28,TRBD1,many,CAAGQGPVYEQYF,TGTGCGGCCGGACAGGGACCGGTCTACGAGCAGTACTTC
TRBJ2-5,TRBV4-2,-,many,CASSQVMSWETQYF,TGTGCCAGCAGCCAAGTTATGAGTTGGGAGACCCAGTACTTC
TRBJ2-7,TRBV27,-,many,CASSLIRGEQYF,TGTGCCAGCAGCTTAATCAGGGGCGAGCAGTACTTC
TRBJ2-3,TRBV12-3/TRBV12-4,-,-,CASSPLSSTDTQYF,TGTGCCAGCAGTCCCCTCTCTAGCACAGATACGCAGTATTTT
TRBJ1-5,TRBV19,TRBD1,-,CASSIRQGANQPQHF,TGTGCCAGTAGTATTCGACAGGGGGCGAATCAGCCCCAGCATTTT
TRBJ2-3,TRBV12-3/TRBV12-4,-,-,CASGPGQRGPDTQYF,TGTGCCAGCGGCCCGGGACAGCGGGGCCCAGATACGCAGTATTTT
TRBJ2-7,TRBV29-1,TRBD1,-,CSVEVGQPISYEQYF,TGCAGCGTTGAAGTGGGACAGCCCATCTCCTACGAGCAGTACTTC
TRBJ1-1,TRBV12-3/TRBV12-4,-,many,CASSLAFGRIEAFF,TGTGCCAGCAGTTTAGCCTTCGGACGTATTGAAGCTTTCTTT
TRBJ2-5,TRBV11-2,-,few,CASSLDPGRNYQETQYF,TGTGCCAGCAGCTTAGACCCGGGACGGAATTACCAAGAGACCCAGTACTTC
TRBJ2-7,TRBV25-1,TRBD1,-,CASSGDSSLPYEQYF,TGTGCCAGCAGTGGGGACAGTTCTTTACCTTACGAGCAGTACTTC
TRBJ2-7,TRBV3-1,-,few,CASSPPHGQYSQTYEQYF,TGTGCCAGCAGCCCTCCGCACGGGCAGTATAGTCAAACCTACGAGCAGTACTTC
TRBJ2-7,TRBV5-1,-,-,CASSLGRGGNEQYF,TGCGCCAGCAGCTTGGGACGTGGGGGTAACGAGCAGTACTTC
TRBJ2-2,TRBV12-5,-,-,CASGLGLRTTGELFF,TGTGCTAGTGGTTTGGGGTTACGGACCACCGGGGAGCTGTTTTTT
TRBJ2-2,TRBV6-5,-,-,CASSYNWRVGTGELFF,TGTGCCAGCAGTTACAACTGGAGGGTCGGAACCGGGGAGCTGTTTTTT
TRBJ1-4,TRBV28,-,many,CASSLLGGATNEKLFF,TGTGCCAGCAGTTTATTGGGCGGGGCAACTAATGAAAAACTGTTTTTT